The 10 T cell receptor beta chains reported below all come from one sample, sequenced in a study of prognosis after radiotherapy for stage I lung cancer. From genomic DNA, TCR beta CDR3 was amplified by two-round multiplex PCR. First-round PCR employed TRBV- and TRBJ-specific primers for each gene. TCRdb used MiXCR to reprocess the multiplex PCR reads, holding one entry per CDR3 protein. The data show around 60,000 distinct CDR3 sequences, with about a quarter seen just once and 7.5% held by the top ten. This sample comprised PBMCs, obtained before or after stereotactic body radiation therapy (not recorded which). The receptor set was obtained from a donor aged 50 or older with non-small cell lung cancer.

This clonotype came up many times. The rearrangement uses TRBV2 and TRBJ1-2; 7 bases agree with TRBD1. This CDR3 region has 14 residues. The J segment lost 6 bases and the V segment lost 6 bases, leaving 10 bases of the junction unmatched. The germline V gene encodes CDR1 SNHLY and CDR2 FYNNEI. The CDR3, as DNA: TGTGCCAGCAGAATATTAGGGGGCAGGCATGGCTACACCTTC. Protein: CASRILGGRHGYTF. Based on the CDR3 plus reference TRBV2 and TRBJ1-2, the full variable domain is EPEVTQTPSHQVTQMGQEVILRCVPISNHLYFYWYRQILGQKVEFLVSFYNNEISEKSEIFDDQFSVERPDGSNFTLKIRSTKLEDSAMYFCASRILGGRHGYTFGSGTRLTVV.

This clonotype was counted ten times or more. This chain connects TRBV7-9 to TRBJ2-3; D is unresolved. The CDR3 totals 13 residues. Trimming left V 2 bases short and J 9 bases short, with 12 bases between. CDR1 and CDR2 (germline): SEHNR, FQNEAQ (reference sequence). CDR3 in amino acids: CASSLIPGETQYF. CDR3 DNA sequence: TGTGCCAGCAGCTTAATTCCAGGAGAGACGCAGTATTTT.

This clonotype was seen many times. The genes are TRBV20-1 and TRBJ1-1; D is perhaps TRBD1 (6 bases). The CDR3 is made up of 14 amino acids. Looked up from germline, CDR1 is DFQATT and CDR2 is SNEGSKA (reference sequence). Trimming pared 6 bases from V and 5 bases from J, leaving 19 bases between. CDR3 nucleotides: TGCAGTGCCTATGAGTGGAGGGGGGGGACTGAAGCTTTCTTT. This sequence encodes CSAYEWRGGTEAFF.

This clonotype was counted only a few times. This rearrangement joins TRBV4-1 to TRBJ1-1; no clear D gene. Trimming removed 1 base from V and 12 bases from J, with 12 bases in between. CDR1 and CDR2 (germline): MGHRA, YSYEKL. The CDR3 has 12 amino acids. The CDR3 nucleotides are TGCGCCAGCAGCCAAGTTGGGTCCCAAACTTTCTTT. Translating gives CASSQVGSQTFF.

Regarding this clonotype: With a far larger clone one base away, a read error is the likely cause. This chain uses TRBV6-5 with TRBJ2-6, with 10 bases identical to TRBD1. This CDR3 contains 17 residues. CDR1 and CDR2 from the germline V gene are MNHEY and SVGAGI. The V gene end was trimmed by 6 bases and the J gene end by 2 bases; junction bases not matched to a gene: 7. The DNA for the CDR3 is TGTGCCAGCAGCCTGGACAGGGGGAACGCTGGGGCCAACGTCCTGACTTTC. Translation: CASSLDRGNAGANVLTF.

Note on this clonotype: This sequence may be a read error, since a much larger clone differs from it by one base. The chain combines TRBV9 with TRBJ1-5; no reliable D call. The CDR3 sequence is 14 residues long. The germline V gene encodes CDR1 SGDLS and CDR2 YYNGEE. The CDR3 nucleotides read TGTGCCAGCAAGCAGGCCGGGAGCAATCAGTCCCAGCATTTT. Its protein product is CASKQAGSNQSQHF.

As for this clonotype: One junction end disagrees with the germline gene, perhaps due to a read error. The chain combines TRBV27 with TRBJ2-7; 7 nucleotides line up with TRBD2. CDR1 MNHEY and CDR2 SMNVEV come from the germline V gene (reference sequence). The CDR3 consists of 15 residues. The CDR3 loop is CASRNAGIGDYDQYF. DNA for the CDR3: TGTGCCAGCAGAAATGCCGGGATAGGGGACTACGATCAGTACTTC.

Points on this clonotype: A far larger clone differs by one base, so this is likely a read error. The chain combines TRBV6-4 with TRBJ2-3; perhaps TRBD1 as D (6 bases). Trimming took 6 bases from V and 1 from J, leaving 14 bases between them. This CDR3 region has 15 residues. Looked up from germline, CDR1 is MRHNA and CDR2 is SNTAGT. CDR3 sequence reads: CASSARTAGTDTQYF. Here the CDR3 DNA reads TGTGCCAGCAGCGCGCGGACAGCTGGCACAGATACGCAGTATTTT.

The table lists this clonotype with many counts. The gene calls are TRBV6-4 and TRBJ2-3; TRBD2 is a possible D gene (6 bases). Per the germline V gene, CDR1 is MRHNA and CDR2 is SNTAGT. The CDR3 is 14 residues long. The V end was cut by 7 bases, the J end by 7 bases, with 18 bases between. The CDR3 DNA sequence: TGTGCCAGCACCCAAGGGGACTCCACCAATACGCAGTATTTT. Amino acid sequence: CASTQGDSTNTQYF.

This clonotype was seen repeatedly, ten times or more. The chain joins TRBV5-1 to TRBJ1-2; possibly TRBD1 for D (6 bases). The V end lost 0 bases, the J end lost 8 bases, and 14 bases lay between the germline ends. Germline V CDR1 and CDR2: SGHRS, YFSETQ. The CDR3 runs to 14 residues. This chain's CDR3 is CASSLDGGTGGYTF. The CDR3 DNA is TGCGCCAGCAGCTTGGATGGGGGCACGGGAGGCTACACCTTC.